Shown below are 8 T cell receptor beta chains from a single sample sequenced in a study of OX40 agonist ivuxolimab in advanced cancers. Profiling relied on immunoSEQ multiplex PCR, and the TCRdb table lists in-frame clones only, not all of them. The sample lists approximately 18,000 clones, around two thirds occurring once. The sequences come from CD4+ or CD8+ T cells sorted from blood, collected in a trial of the OX40 agonist ivuxolimab. Receptors originate from an adult with an advanced solid tumor such as melanoma, head and neck, liver or kidney cancer.

The CDR3 region is CASSVGGDTEAFF. The CDR3 DNA sequence: TGTGCCAGCAGCGTAGGGGGGGACACTGAAGCTTTCTTT. The V call is TRBV9, the J call TRBJ1-1; TRBD1 is a possible D gene (5 bases). V gave up 0 bases and J gave up 3 bases, with 6 bases separating them. Germline V lookup: CDR1 SGDLS, CDR2 YYNGEE. The CDR3 consists of 13 residues.

The chain carries TRBV4-3 and TRBJ1-4; D unclear. The CDR3 has 16 amino acids. Germline V gene lookup returns CDR1 LGHNA and CDR2 YSLEER. V dropped 0 bases and J dropped 7 bases, with 15 bases sitting between them. This CDR3 is CASSQDKDFEGEKLFF. CDR3 bases: TGCGCCAGCAGCCAAGATAAGGATTTCGAGGGTGAAAAACTGTTTTTT.

This clone counts as medium-sized. The chain is built from TRBV7-9 and TRBJ1-2; D gene unclear. V gave up 1 base and J gave up 1 base, with 7 bases separating them. Germline V CDR1 and CDR2: SEHNR, FQNEAQ (reference sequence). The CDR3 is 14 amino acids. In DNA, the CDR3 is TGTGCCAGCAGCTTAGTCCCAAGTAACTATGGCTACACCTTC. Translating it yields CASSLVPSNYGYTF.

The chain employs TRBV5-4 and TRBJ1-1; 7 bases are a match to TRBD1. This CDR3 region has 14 residues. Germline V gene lookup returns CDR1 SGHNT and CDR2 YYREEE (reference sequence). J lost 4 bases, V lost 1 base, and 4 bases had no gene match. CDR3: CASSLSTGVTEAFF. In nucleotides, the CDR3 is TGTGCCAGCAGCTTGTCTACAGGGGTCACTGAAGCTTTCTTT.

The chain carries TRBV9 and TRBJ2-3; D uncertain. The germline V and J ends were trimmed by 4 bases and 2 bases, with 5 bases remaining between them. The CDR3 spans 12 residues. Looked up from germline, CDR1 is SGDLS and CDR2 is YYNGEE. The CDR3 reads CASSIPTDTQYF. CDR3 DNA sequence: TGTGCCAGCAGCATCCCCACAGATACGCAGTATTTT.

The rearrangement links TRBV9 to TRBJ2-1, with TRBD2 identical over 16 bases. The germline CDR1 and CDR2 sequences are SGDLS and YYNGEE. V lost 3 bases, J lost 1 base, and 7 bases stayed unmatched. This CDR3 has 19 amino acids. The chain's CDR3 is CASSAGGTSGRASYNEQFF. The CDR3 DNA follows: TGTGCCAGCAGCGCCGGCGGGACTAGCGGGAGGGCATCCTACAATGAGCAGTTCTTC.

The chain employs TRBV18 and TRBJ2-3; D is unclear. V was shortened by 0 bases and J by 1 base, with 11 bases between the two germline ends. The length of the CDR3 is 16 residues. Per the germline V gene, CDR1 is KGHSH and CDR2 is LQKENI. The CDR3 region is CASSPPLTEGTDTQYF. DNA for the CDR3: TGTGCCAGCTCACCACCTCTTACCGAGGGCACAGATACGCAGTATTTT.

The chain uses TRBV28 and TRBJ2-3, with D tentatively TRBD1 (5 bases). Germline V gene lookup returns CDR1 MDHEN and CDR2 SYDVKM. The V gene lost 3 bases and the J gene lost 1 base, with 11 bases spanning the gap. The CDR3 has 15 residues. The CDR3 region is CASSFETARTDTQYF. The CDR3 coding sequence is TGTGCCAGCAGTTTTGAGACAGCCCGCACAGATACGCAGTATTTT.